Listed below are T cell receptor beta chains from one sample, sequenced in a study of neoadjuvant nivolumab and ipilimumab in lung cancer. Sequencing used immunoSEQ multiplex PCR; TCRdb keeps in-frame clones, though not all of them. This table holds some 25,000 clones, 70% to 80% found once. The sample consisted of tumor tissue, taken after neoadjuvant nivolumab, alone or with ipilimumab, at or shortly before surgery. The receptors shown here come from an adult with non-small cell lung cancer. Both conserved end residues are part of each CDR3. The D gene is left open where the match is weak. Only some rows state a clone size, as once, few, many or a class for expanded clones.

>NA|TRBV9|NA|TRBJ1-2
CASRTAGEHGYTF
TGTGCCAGCAGGACGGCAGGGGAGCATGGCTACACCTTC
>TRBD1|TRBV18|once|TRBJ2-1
CASSPDRPYNEQFF
TGTGCCAGCTCACCGGACAGGCCCTACAATGAGCAGTTCTTC
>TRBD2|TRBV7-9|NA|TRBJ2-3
CASSLAGGTDTQYF
TGTGCCAGCAGCCTAGCGGGGGGCACAGATACGCAGTATTTT
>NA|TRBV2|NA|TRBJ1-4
CASHVSMNEKLFF
TGTGCCAGCCACGTATCAATGAACGAAAAACTGTTTTTT
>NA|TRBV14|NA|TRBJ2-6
CASSQSSSTRANVLTF
TGTGCCAGCAGCCAGTCTTCAAGCACCAGGGCCAACGTCCTGACTTTC
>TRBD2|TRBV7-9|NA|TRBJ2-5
CASSLARISGGAGETQYF
TGTGCCAGCAGCTTAGCGCGTATCAGCGGGGGGGCCGGGGAGACCCAGTACTTC
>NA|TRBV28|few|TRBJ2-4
CASRSGTSRSIQYF
TGTGCCAGCAGATCCGGGACGTCCAGGAGCATTCAGTACTTC
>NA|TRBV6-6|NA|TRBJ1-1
CASRADTTEAFF
TGTGCCAGCAGGGCCGACACCACTGAAGCTTTCTTT
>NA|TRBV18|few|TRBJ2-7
CASSPSGGLEQYF
TGTGCCAGCTCACCGTCAGGGGGGCTCGAGCAGTACTTC
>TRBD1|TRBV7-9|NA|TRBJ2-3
CASSLIRGRTDTQYF
TGTGCCAGCAGCTTAATCAGGGGGCGGACAGATACGCAGTATTTT
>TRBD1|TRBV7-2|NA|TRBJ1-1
CASSGTGIEAFF
TGTGCCAGCAGCGGGACAGGGATTGAAGCTTTCTTT
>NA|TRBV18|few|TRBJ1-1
CASSKEWQDTEAFF
TGTGCCAGCTCCAAAGAGTGGCAGGACACTGAAGCTTTCTTT
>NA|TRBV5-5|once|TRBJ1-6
CASSLAPGRESPLHF
TGTGCCAGCAGCTTGGCCCCGGGGAGGGAGTCACCCCTCCACTTT
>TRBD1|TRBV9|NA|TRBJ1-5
CASSADRVGQPQHF
TGTGCCAGCAGCGCAGACAGGGTAGGTCAGCCCCAGCATTTT
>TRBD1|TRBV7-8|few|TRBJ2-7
CASSLVWSGGNEQYF
TGTGCCAGCAGCTTAGTTTGGTCAGGGGGTAACGAGCAGTACTTC
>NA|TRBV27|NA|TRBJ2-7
CASSLTSTETYEQYF
TGTGCCAGCAGTTTAACTAGCACTGAGACCTACGAGCAGTACTTC
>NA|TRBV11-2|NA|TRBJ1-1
CASSSDRTKAFF
TGTGCCAGCAGCTCGGACAGAACTAAAGCTTTCTTT
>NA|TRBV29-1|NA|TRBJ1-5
CSVGSADQPQHF
TGCAGCGTTGGAAGTGCAGATCAGCCCCAGCATTTT